The present TCR beta chain was sequenced within a study of T cell responses to AZD1222 COVID-19 vaccine (dated by TCRdb to the early 2020s). With regard to the full study: AZD1222 recipients given second doses at about 4 weeks or at about 12 weeks were pooled, since spike-specific TCR depth and breadth were not found to differ between the two schedules. A total of approximately 230 trial participants underwent TCR sequencing, of whom 207 received two doses of AZD1222 and some 25 received two doses of the MenACWY control vaccine. Trial participants were enrolled by age into subgroups of 18-55, 56-69 and 70-plus years, and around 150, 29 and 61 TCR-sequenced participants, respectively, were included in these subgroups.

The time point label, read with the paper, signifies: baseline before first vaccination. The vaccinee samples were drawn from two UK trials, COV001 and COV002, one of which was a single-blind randomized controlled phase 2/3 trial testing AZD1222 (ChAdOx1 nCoV-19) in healthy adults. Trial participant PBMC samples were collected at day 0 and day 28 after the second dose for TCRbeta chain sequencing. About this clone itself: No antigen is known for it. No much larger clone is present one base from it, and per-base qualities are unavailable.

The investigation overall reported the following: Nearly half of unique spike-specific TCRs reportedly recognized epitopes outside regions mutated in the B.1.351 and B.1.1.7 variants. Only a handful of AZD1222 recipients were SARS-CoV-2 seropositive at baseline, limiting conclusions about previously exposed vaccinees. After two AZD1222 doses, spike-specific TCR breadth and depth were significantly higher than at day 0 and than in MenACWY recipients. The 56-69-year group was small, and its depth increase did not reach significance, likely because of low power. No day 14 peak-response samples were available, so repertoires were characterized only after the peak T cell response. The whole spike protein was spanned by vaccine-associated CD4 TCRs, and dominant responses were seen in regions 160-218 and 743-854. Participants were mostly white British, with more females than males. The authors suggested clonal diversity may have been underestimated.

The CDR3 regions of human TCRbeta chains were analyzed by immunosequencing. Under the source paper's analysis protocol: TCRs in the repertoires were matched against a reference library of SARS-CoV-2-specific TCRs that had been generated with the MIRA antigen-specificity platform. Breadth meant the fraction of unique TCRs that were SARS-CoV-2-associated, whereas depth meant the fraction of total T cells that were SARS-CoV-2-associated. Each spike-specific TCR was assigned to its reactive spike region and to a CD4 or CD8 class using the MIRA data. Log10-transformed breadth and depth values were compared by one-way ANOVA with Sidak's multiple comparisons tests. TCRdb holds this immuneACCESS table with in-frame rearrangements only. Some clones are missing; in checked studies, unresolved V genes explain under half, and the rest has no known cause. V and J calls and clone size are as listed in that table; D and trimming were resolved from the DNA. This sample comprises 73,000 or so clones, roughly four fifths of them detected only once. Of the sample, about 5.6% falls within the top ten clones.

From the cysteine through the phenylalanine, the CDR3 covers 14 amino acids. The kept DNA is CDR3 alone, 42 bases in frame from the first base. CDR1 and CDR2, per the germline V gene (reference sequence), are DFQATT and SNEGSKA. A distance of 10 bases separates the germline ends of V and J, which lose 3 bases and 1 base respectively. The rearranged chain carries TRBV20-1 and TRBJ1-5; tentative D gene TRBD1, with 5 bases matching. Here the sequenced sample was peripheral blood, taken on day 0 of AZD1222 vaccination. The origin of this receptor is an adult in good health. The sequence in DNA is TGCAGTGCTAGTCTCCAGGGAAGCAATCAGCCCCAGCATTTT. The resulting protein is CSASLQGSNQPQHF.